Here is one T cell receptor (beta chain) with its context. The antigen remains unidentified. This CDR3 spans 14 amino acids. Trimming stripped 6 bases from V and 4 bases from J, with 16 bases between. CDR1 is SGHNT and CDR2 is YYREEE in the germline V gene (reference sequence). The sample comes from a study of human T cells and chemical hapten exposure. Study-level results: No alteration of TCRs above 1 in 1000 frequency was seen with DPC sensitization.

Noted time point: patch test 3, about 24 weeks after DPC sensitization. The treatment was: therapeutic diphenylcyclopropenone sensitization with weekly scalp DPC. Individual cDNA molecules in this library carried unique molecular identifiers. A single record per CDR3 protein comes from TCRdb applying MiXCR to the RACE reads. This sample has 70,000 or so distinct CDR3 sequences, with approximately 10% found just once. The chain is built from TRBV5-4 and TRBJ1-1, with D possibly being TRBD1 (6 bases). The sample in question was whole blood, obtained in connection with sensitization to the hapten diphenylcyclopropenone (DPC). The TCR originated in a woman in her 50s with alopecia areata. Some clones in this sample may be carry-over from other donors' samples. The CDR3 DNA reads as TGTGCCAGCACGTCCCAAACAGGGCTCACTGAAGCTTTCTTT. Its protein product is CASTSQTGLTEAFF.